The 16 T cell receptor beta chains listed next were all sequenced from one sample in a study of somatic mutations in cytotoxic T cells in rheumatoid arthritis. Generated by immunoSEQ multiplex PCR, the TCRdb table keeps only in-frame clones and is missing some. The sample carries several thousand clones, around three fifths recorded once. Sequencing input: CD8+ T cells sorted from blood. The receptors originated from a woman aged 40 to 50 in good health.

This clone was recorded only once. DNA for the CDR3: TGTGCCAGCAGTGAAGGTGACTACGAGCAGTACTTC. This gives the protein CASSEGDYEQYF. The gene calls are TRBV2 and TRBJ2-7; D gene unclear. Germline V gene lookup returns CDR1 SNHLY and CDR2 FYNNEI. Trimming pared 1 base from V and 3 bases from J, leaving 4 bases between. The length of the CDR3 is 12 residues.

The chain recombines TRBV5-6 with TRBJ2-5; no reliable D call. The CDR3 contains 15 residues. Germline V CDR1 and CDR2: SGHDT, YYEEEE. V was clipped by 4 bases and J by 5 bases, with 18 bases between them. The CDR3 is CASSSPEDTGETQYF. The DNA of the CDR3 is TGTGCCAGCAGCAGTCCCGAGGATACTGGGGAGACCCAGTACTTC. Looking up the rest from reference TRBV5-6 and TRBJ2-5 gives the full variable domain: DAGVTQSPTHLIKTRGQQVTLRCSPKSGHDTVSWYQQALGQGPQFIFQYYEEEERQRGNFPDRFSGHQFPNYSSELNVNALLLGDSALYLCASSSPEDTGETQYFGPGTRLLVL.

The CDR3 loop is CASSSGGQDYSNQPQHF. In DNA, the CDR3 is TGTGCCAGCAGCTCGGGGGGGCAGGATTATAGCAATCAGCCCCAGCATTTT. The chain employs TRBV7-8 and TRBJ1-5; D might be TRBD1 (6 bases). Germline V lookup: CDR1 SGHVS, CDR2 FQNEAQ. V was trimmed by 4 bases and J by 0 bases, leaving 16 bases between them. CDR3 length: 17 residues.

The CDR3 nucleotides are TGTGCCAGCAGCGTAGCTTCAGCAGGGGCCTACGAGCAGTACTTC. Amino acid sequence: CASSVASAGAYEQYF. The chain joins TRBV9 to TRBJ2-7; tentative D call: TRBD1 (6 bases). This CDR3 has 15 residues. Trimming shortened V by 0 bases and J by 2 bases, and 12 bases separated the two germline ends. The germline V gene encodes CDR1 SGDLS and CDR2 YYNGEE.

In nucleotides, the CDR3 is TGTGCCAGCAGTTTGCCCAATCAAGGCGAAAAACTGTTTTTT. Translated, it gives CASSLPNQGEKLFF. The V call is TRBV6-6, the J call TRBJ1-4, with D unresolved. Trimming took off 4 bases at V and 8 bases at J, with 14 bases between the two ends. Germline V CDR1 and CDR2: MNHNY, SVGAGI (reference sequence). This CDR3 region has 14 residues.

V usage is TRBV6-1 and J usage is TRBJ2-7, with D perhaps matching TRBD1 (6 bases). CDR1 and CDR2 from the germline V gene are MNHNS and SASEGT. The CDR3 consists of 13 residues. Trimming removed 6 bases from V and 3 bases from J, with 12 bases in between. In DNA, the CDR3 is TGTGCCAGCAGGCCGGGACATCTCTACGAGCAGTACTTC. As protein: CASRPGHLYEQYF.

This chain joins TRBV6-6 and TRBJ2-3; D not certain. Germline CDR1 is MNHNY and CDR2 is SVGAGI (reference sequence). V shed 0 bases and J shed 6 bases, with 13 bases lying between them. CDR3 length: 15 residues. The CDR3 DNA is TGTGCCAGCAGTTACTCTCCAGTTCGGCCGGATACGCAGTATTTT. Protein sequence: CASSYSPVRPDTQYF.

This chain links TRBV19 with TRBJ2-7, with 8 bases fitting TRBD1. With 6 bases clipped from V and 2 bases from J, the junction kept 9 bases outside the gene matches. The CDR3 is 15 amino acids. CDR1 is LNHDA and CDR2 is SQIVND in the germline V gene (reference sequence). CDR3 sequence: CASRMTGAKAYEQYF. CDR3 bases: TGTGCCAGTAGAATGACAGGGGCGAAGGCCTACGAGCAGTACTTC.

A few counts support this clone. The rearrangement links TRBV21-1 to TRBJ2-7; whether TRBD2, the table's D call, matches the DNA was not checked. TRBV21-1 is deemed a pseudogene. This CDR3 has 13 residues. CDR3 nucleotide sequence: TGTGCCAGCAGCAAAAACAAGACTGGGGAGCAGTACTTC. The encoded protein is CASSKNKTGEQYF.

V gene TRBV30 combines with J gene TRBJ2-7; D call uncertain. Trimming took 2 bases from V and 1 from J, leaving 9 bases between them. CDR1 GTSNPN and CDR2 SVGIG come from the germline V gene (reference sequence). CDR3 length equals 13 residues. CDR3 DNA sequence: TGTGCCTGGAGTCCGCAGTGGTCCTACGAGCAGTACTTC. Its protein is CAWSPQWSYEQYF. The full variable domain, in which reference TRBV30 and TRBJ2-7 provide the parts outside the CDR3, is SQTIHQWPATLVQPVGSPLSLECTVEGTSNPNLYWYRQAAGRGLQLLFYSVGIGQISSEVPQNLSASRPQDRQFILSSKKLLLSDSGFYLCAWSPQWSYEQYFGPGTRLTVT.

This clone is a singleton in its sample. This sequence joins TRBV15 and TRBJ1-2, with D possibly matching TRBD1 (5 bases). The CDR3 is 11 residues long. With 8 bases removed from V and 4 bases from J, the gap between germline ends came to 8 bases. Germline V lookup: CDR1 LNHNV, CDR2 YYDKDF (reference sequence). CDR3 loop: CATRDGYGYTF. The CDR3 DNA is TGTGCCACCCGGGACGGCTATGGCTACACCTTC.

V is TRBV27 and J is TRBJ2-7; no clear D gene. This CDR3 is built from 13 residues. Germline CDR1 MNHEY, CDR2 SMNVEV (reference sequence). V was clipped by 6 bases and J by 4 bases, with 13 bases between them. CDR3 coding DNA: TGTGCCAGCAGGAGTACCGGTGGATACGAGCAGTACTTC. Its protein product is CASRSTGGYEQYF.

The V call is TRBV9, the J call TRBJ2-3; unclear D gene. Germline CDR1 reads SGDLS; CDR2 reads YYNGEE. This CDR3 has 15 amino acids. The V and J ends lost 2 bases and 4 bases respectively, with 14 bases between them. In DNA, the CDR3 is TGTGCCAGCAGCGTTGGTGGGTACGTAGCAGATACGCAGTATTTT. Its protein product is CASSVGGYVADTQYF.

V is TRBV27 and J is TRBJ2-1, with D possibly being TRBD1 or TRBD2 (5 bases each). The CDR3 is made up of 14 amino acids. CDR1 MNHEY and CDR2 SMNVEV come from the germline V gene (reference sequence). V was cut by 2 bases and J by 2 bases, with 7 bases left in between. Here the CDR3 DNA reads TGTGCCAGCAGTTTAACGGGGCCCTACAATGAGCAGTTCTTC. It encodes CASSLTGPYNEQFF.

This chain links TRBV5-4 with TRBJ2-1, with 8 bases identical to TRBD1. Germline CDR1 SGHNT, CDR2 YYREEE (reference sequence). V was clipped by 4 bases and J by 5 bases; unmatched bases: 2. The CDR3 is 13 amino acids. The CDR3 nucleotides read TGTGCCAGCAGCCCGGGACAGGACAATGAGCAGTTCTTC. It encodes CASSPGQDNEQFF.

This clone was recorded a few times. This rearrangement joins TRBV28 to TRBJ2-4; TRBD1 matches 9 bases. The CDR3 has 15 amino acids. Unmatched junction bases numbered 11, after V lost 6 bases and J lost 8 bases. Germline CDR1 reads MDHEN; CDR2 reads SYDVKM. The CDR3 DNA reads TGTGCCAGCAGGTCGGACAGGGGACTTGTGGACATTCAGTACTTC. Residues: CASRSDRGLVDIQYF.